Presented here are 12 T cell receptor beta chains from one specimen sequenced in a study of shared clonotypes between healthy human individuals. Libraries were prepared by immunoSEQ multiplex PCR; TCRdb keeps only in-frame clonotypes and omits some of them. The profile covers about 490,000 clones, with around 78% appearing a single time and over 10% taken by the ten largest. The sequenced material came from PBMCs. These receptors all stem from a woman aged 40 to 55 in good health. Some clones in this sample may be carry-over from other donors' samples.

The V gene is TRBV10-3, the J gene TRBJ1-4; possibly TRBD1 for D (6 bases). The CDR3 contains 16 residues. V lost 6 bases, J lost 0 bases, and 14 bases lay in between. Germline lookup yields CDR1 ENHRY and CDR2 SYGVKD. The CDR3 region is CAISNSQGTTNEKLFF. The CDR3 DNA reads as TGTGCCATCAGCAACTCACAGGGAACAACTAATGAAAAACTGTTTTTT.

This clone was seen only once. The V call is TRBV5-6, the J call TRBJ1-2; TRBD1 matches 7 bases. V lost 0 bases to trimming and J lost 14 bases; unmatched junction nucleotides: 16. The germline gives CDR1 SGHDT, CDR2 YYEEEE. The CDR3 length is 15 residues. The CDR3 DNA reads as TGTGCCAGCAGCTTGGCCGTCAGGGGGAGTCGGGTATGGACCTTC. Its translation: CASSLAVRGSRVWTF.

The genes are TRBV11-2 and TRBJ2-1, with D perhaps matching TRBD2 (6 bases). The germline V and J ends were trimmed by 8 bases and 13 bases, with 15 bases remaining between them. This CDR3 region has 11 residues. Germline V lookup: CDR1 SGHAT, CDR2 FQNNGV. Written as DNA, the CDR3 is TGTGCCAGCTCCTCTGGACTAACCCAGTTCTTC. It is translated as CASSSGLTQFF. Full variable domain (missing parts from reference TRBV11-2 and TRBJ2-1): EAGVAQSPRYKIIEKRQSVAFWCNPISGHATLYWYQQILGQGPKLLIQFQNNGVVDDSQLPKDRFSAERLKGVDSTLKIQPAKLEDSAVYLCASSSGLTQFFGPGTRLTVL.

The chain joins TRBV6-6 to TRBJ2-7; 7 bases are shared with TRBD2. CDR3 length: 14 residues. Germline V CDR1 and CDR2: MNHNY, SVGAGI (reference sequence). J gave up 2 bases and V 6 bases, and 7 bases lay outside the gene matches. Written as DNA, the CDR3 is TGTGCCAGCAGCCCCGGGGACTATACCTACGAGCAGTACTTC. This encodes CASSPGDYTYEQYF.

V usage is TRBV28 and J usage is TRBJ2-3; D is uncertain. Germline loops: CDR1 MDHEN, CDR2 SYDVKM. CDR3 size: 15 residues. Trimming removed 2 bases from V and 0 bases from J, with 9 bases in between. The CDR3 sequence: CASSLVATSTDTQYF. Here the CDR3 DNA reads TGTGCCAGCAGTTTAGTGGCTACTAGCACAGATACGCAGTATTTT.

A note on this clone: The sample has other DNA sequences that encode this CDR3 too. J is TRBJ2-3 and V is TRBV18, with TRBD2 matching over 11 bases. Germline assignment: CDR1 KGHSH and CDR2 LQKENI. The CDR3 contains 16 residues. The ends lost 3 bases at V and 0 bases at J; junction bases unmatched: 2. The CDR3 DNA follows: TGTGCCAGCTCACCTCGGACTAGCGGGAGCACAGATACGCAGTATTTT. This encodes CASSPRTSGSTDTQYF.

The DNA for the CDR3 is TGTGCCAGCAGTTTCGGGCCCCGCACTGAAGCTTTCTTT. It yields the protein CASSFGPRTEAFF. J is TRBJ1-1 and V is TRBV6-5; no clear D gene. V lost 4 bases, J lost 4 bases, and 10 bases lay in between. Germline V gene data show CDR1 as MNHEY and CDR2 as SVGAGI. This CDR3 has 13 amino acids.

The chain uses TRBV27 and TRBJ2-7; no clear D gene. Germline V gene sequence: CDR1 MNHEY, CDR2 SMNVEV (reference sequence). CDR3 length equals 14 residues. V lost 3 bases to trimming and J lost 5 bases, with 14 bases between them. The CDR3 DNA is TGTGCCAGCAGTTTTGAGCCCTATATGGACGAGCAGTACTTC. Protein: CASSFEPYMDEQYF.

The table lists this clone with a few counts. The chain combines TRBV27 with TRBJ2-5, with 13 bases fitting TRBD2. Trimming took 4 bases from V and 11 from J; bases not matched to a gene: 13. Germline values: CDR1 MNHEY, CDR2 SMNVEV (reference sequence). This CDR3 is built from 16 residues. The CDR3 loop is CASSSKLAGGPGEQYF. The CDR3 DNA sequence: TGTGCCAGCAGTTCGAAACTAGCGGGAGGGCCGGGTGAGCAGTACTTC.

This clone has a handful of counts. V and J are TRBV18 and TRBJ2-7; tentative D call: TRBD1 (5 bases). Trimming took 3 bases from V and 4 from J, leaving 19 bases between them. Germline CDR1 is KGHSH and CDR2 is LQKENI. The CDR3 loop spans 16 amino acids. The CDR3 DNA is TGTGCCAGCTCACCCTCTGTGGGATTTGGGGCGTACGAGCAGTACTTC. This gives the protein CASSPSVGFGAYEQYF.

This clone was counted a few times. The V call is TRBV11-3, the J call TRBJ2-2; the D is unclear. Per germline, CDR1 SGHNT and CDR2 YENEEA. There are 14 residues in the CDR3. Deletions cut 0 bases from V and 3 bases from J, with 5 bases between. The chain's CDR3 is CASSLDADTGELFF. The CDR3, as DNA: TGTGCCAGCAGCTTAGACGCGGACACCGGGGAGCTGTTTTTT.

This clone was recorded a few times. This chain uses TRBV6-1 with TRBJ1-3; D is uncertain. Germline V gene data show CDR1 as MNHNS and CDR2 as SASEGT. V was shortened by 2 bases and J by 1 base, with 9 bases between the two germline ends. The CDR3 has 15 residues. CDR3 sequence reads: CASSELEPSGNTIYF. As DNA, the CDR3 is TGTGCCAGCAGTGAATTAGAGCCTTCTGGAAACACCATATATTTT.